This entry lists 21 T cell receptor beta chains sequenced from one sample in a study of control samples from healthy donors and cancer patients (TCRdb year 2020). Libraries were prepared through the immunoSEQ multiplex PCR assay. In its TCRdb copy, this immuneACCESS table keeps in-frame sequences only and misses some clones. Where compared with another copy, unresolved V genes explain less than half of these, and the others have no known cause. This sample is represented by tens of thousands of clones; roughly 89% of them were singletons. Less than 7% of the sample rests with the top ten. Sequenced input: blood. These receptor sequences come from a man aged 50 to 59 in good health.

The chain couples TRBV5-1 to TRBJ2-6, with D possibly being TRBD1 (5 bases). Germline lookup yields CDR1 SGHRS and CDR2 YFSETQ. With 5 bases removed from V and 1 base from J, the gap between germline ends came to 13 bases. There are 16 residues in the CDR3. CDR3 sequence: CASSGAVGSGANVLTF. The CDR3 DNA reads TGCGCCAGCAGTGGGGCGGTGGGATCTGGGGCCAACGTCCTGACTTTC. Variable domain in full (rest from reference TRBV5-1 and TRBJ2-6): KAGVTQTPRYLIKTRGQQVTLSCSPISGHRSVSWYQQTPGQGLQFLFEYFSETQRNKGNFPGRFSGRQFSNSRSEMNVSTLELGDSALYLCASSGAVGSGANVLTFGAGSRLTVL.

DNA of the CDR3: TGCGCCAGCACAGGGGGGAGGTCGAACACTGAAGCTTTCTTT. Translating gives CASTGGRSNTEAFF. V and J are TRBV5-1 and TRBJ1-1; 7 bases map to TRBD1. Germline V gene sequence: CDR1 SGHRS, CDR2 YFSETQ. The CDR3 extends over 14 amino acids. J gave up 1 base and V 6 bases, and 6 bases lay outside the gene matches.

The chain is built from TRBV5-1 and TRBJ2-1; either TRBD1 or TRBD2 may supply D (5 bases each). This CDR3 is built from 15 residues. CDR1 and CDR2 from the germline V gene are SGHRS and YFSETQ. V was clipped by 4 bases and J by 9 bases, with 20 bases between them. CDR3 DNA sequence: TGCGCCAGCAGCGAGGGGATTTCGTTGGTAGGTGAGCAGTTCTTC. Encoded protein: CASSEGISLVGEQFF.

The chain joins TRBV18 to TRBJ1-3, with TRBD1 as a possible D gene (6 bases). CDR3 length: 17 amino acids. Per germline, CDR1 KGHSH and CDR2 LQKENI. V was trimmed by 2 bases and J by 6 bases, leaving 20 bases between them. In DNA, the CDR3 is TGTGCCAGCTCACCAACGGCGGGGGGCGAGAATAAAAACACCATATATTTT. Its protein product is CASSPTAGGENKNTIYF.

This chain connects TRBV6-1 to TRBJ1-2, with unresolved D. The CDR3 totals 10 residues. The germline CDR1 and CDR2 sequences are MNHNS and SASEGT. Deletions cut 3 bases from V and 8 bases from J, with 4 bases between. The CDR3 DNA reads TGTGCCAGCAGTGAGGTCGGCTACACCTTC. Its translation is CASSEVGYTF.

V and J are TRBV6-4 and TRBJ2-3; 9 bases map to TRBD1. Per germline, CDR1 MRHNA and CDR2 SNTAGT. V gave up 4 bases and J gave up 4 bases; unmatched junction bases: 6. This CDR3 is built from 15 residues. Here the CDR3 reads CASSVTTGGADTQYF. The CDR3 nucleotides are TGTGCCAGCAGTGTCACCACAGGGGGCGCAGATACGCAGTATTTT.

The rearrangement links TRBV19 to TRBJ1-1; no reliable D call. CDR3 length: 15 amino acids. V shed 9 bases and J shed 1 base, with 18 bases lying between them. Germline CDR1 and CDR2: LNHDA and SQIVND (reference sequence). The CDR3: CASTLGRTSNTEAFF. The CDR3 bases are TGTGCCAGCACCTTAGGACGGACGTCGAACACTGAAGCTTTCTTT.

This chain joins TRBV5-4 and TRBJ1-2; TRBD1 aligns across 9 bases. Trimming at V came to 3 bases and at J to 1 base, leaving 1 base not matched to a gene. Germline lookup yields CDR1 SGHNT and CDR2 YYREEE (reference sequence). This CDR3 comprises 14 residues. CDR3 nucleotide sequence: TGTGCCAGCAGCTCGACAGGGGGTAACTATGGCTACACCTTC. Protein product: CASSSTGGNYGYTF.

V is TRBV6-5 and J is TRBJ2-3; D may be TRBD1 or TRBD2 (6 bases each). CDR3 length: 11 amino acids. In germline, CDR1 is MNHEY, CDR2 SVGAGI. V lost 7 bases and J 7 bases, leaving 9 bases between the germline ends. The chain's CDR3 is CASTGANTQYF. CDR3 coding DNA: TGTGCCAGCACGGGGGCAAATACGCAGTATTTT.

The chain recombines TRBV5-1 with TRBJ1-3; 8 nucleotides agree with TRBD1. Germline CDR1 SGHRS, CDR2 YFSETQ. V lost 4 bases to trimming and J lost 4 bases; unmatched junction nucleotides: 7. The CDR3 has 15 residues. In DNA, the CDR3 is TGCGCCAGCAGCAACACAGGGGGACCGGGAAACACCATATATTTT. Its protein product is CASSNTGGPGNTIYF. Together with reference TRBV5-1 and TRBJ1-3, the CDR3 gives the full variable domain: KAGVTQTPRYLIKTRGQQVTLSCSPISGHRSVSWYQQTPGQGLQFLFEYFSETQRNKGNFPGRFSGRQFSNSRSEMNVSTLELGDSALYLCASSNTGGPGNTIYFGEGSWLTVV.

The CDR3 DNA follows: TGTGCCAGCAGTCAAAGGGACAGGGCGGGCGATGAGCAGTTCTTC. It specifies CASSQRDRAGDEQFF. This chain uses TRBV27 with TRBJ2-1, with 9 nucleotides matching TRBD1. The CDR3 contains 15 residues. V lost 5 bases and J lost 8; bases outside the gene matches: 10. Germline CDR1 and CDR2: MNHEY and SMNVEV (reference sequence).

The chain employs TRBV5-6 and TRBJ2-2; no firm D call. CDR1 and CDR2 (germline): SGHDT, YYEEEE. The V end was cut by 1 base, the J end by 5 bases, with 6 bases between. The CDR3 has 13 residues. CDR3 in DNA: TGTGCCAGCAGCTTGATAAGGACCGGGGAGCTGTTTTTT. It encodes CASSLIRTGELFF.

CDR3 DNA: TGTGCCAGCTCCCATACCCGGCGGGCCAATGAGCAGTTCTTC. It codes for CASSHTRRANEQFF. This chain uses TRBV18 with TRBJ2-1; tentative D call: TRBD2 (5 bases). Germline CDR1 KGHSH, CDR2 LQKENI. Trimming left V 6 bases short and J 6 bases short, with 15 bases between. CDR3 length equals 14 residues.

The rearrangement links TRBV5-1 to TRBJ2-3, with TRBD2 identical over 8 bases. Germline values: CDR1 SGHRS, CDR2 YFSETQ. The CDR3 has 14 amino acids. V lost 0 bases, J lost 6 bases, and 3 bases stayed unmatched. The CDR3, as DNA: TGCGCCAGCAGCTTGGTTACTAGCGGCGATACGCAGTATTTT. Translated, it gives CASSLVTSGDTQYF.

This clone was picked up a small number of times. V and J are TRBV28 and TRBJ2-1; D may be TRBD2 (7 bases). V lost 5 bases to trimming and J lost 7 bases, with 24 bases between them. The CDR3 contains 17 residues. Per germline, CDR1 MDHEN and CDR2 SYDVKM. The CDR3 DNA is TGTGCCAGCAGTACGTTGGCGGGGGCCGCCGGAGGGAATGAGCAGTTCTTC. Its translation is CASSTLAGAAGGNEQFF.

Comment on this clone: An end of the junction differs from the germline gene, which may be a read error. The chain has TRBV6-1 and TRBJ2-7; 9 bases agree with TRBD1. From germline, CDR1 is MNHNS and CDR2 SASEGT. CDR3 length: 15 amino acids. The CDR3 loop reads CASREAGTGTYEQYF. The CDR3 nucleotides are TGTGCCAGCAGGGAAGCCGGGACAGGGACTTACGAGCAGTACTTC.

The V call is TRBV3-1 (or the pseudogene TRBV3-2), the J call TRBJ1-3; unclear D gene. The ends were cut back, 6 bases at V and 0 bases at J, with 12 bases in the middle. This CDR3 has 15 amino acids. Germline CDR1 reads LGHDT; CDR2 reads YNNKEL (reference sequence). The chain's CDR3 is CASSPGRISGNTIYF. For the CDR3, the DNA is TGTGCCAGCAGTCCCGGACGGATCTCTGGAAACACCATATATTTT.

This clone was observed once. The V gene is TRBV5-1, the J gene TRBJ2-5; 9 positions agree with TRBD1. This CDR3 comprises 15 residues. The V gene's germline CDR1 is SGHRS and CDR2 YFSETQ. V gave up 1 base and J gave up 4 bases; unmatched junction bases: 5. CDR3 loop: CASSLTGGVGETQYF. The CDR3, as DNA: TGCGCCAGCAGCTTGACAGGGGGCGTCGGAGAGACCCAGTACTTC.

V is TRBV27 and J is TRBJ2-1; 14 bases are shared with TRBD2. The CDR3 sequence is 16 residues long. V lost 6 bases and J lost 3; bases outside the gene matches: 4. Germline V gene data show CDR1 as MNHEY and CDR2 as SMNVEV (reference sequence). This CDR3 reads CASSRTSGGRYNEQFF. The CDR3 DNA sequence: TGTGCCAGCAGCAGGACTAGCGGGGGGCGCTACAATGAGCAGTTCTTC.

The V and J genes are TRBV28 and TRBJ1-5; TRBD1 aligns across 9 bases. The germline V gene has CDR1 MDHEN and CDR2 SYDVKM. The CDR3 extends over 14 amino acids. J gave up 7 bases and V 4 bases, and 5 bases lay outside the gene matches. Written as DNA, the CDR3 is TGTGCCAGCAGTTGGGACAGGGAAGGACAGCCCCAGCATTTT. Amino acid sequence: CASSWDREGQPQHF.

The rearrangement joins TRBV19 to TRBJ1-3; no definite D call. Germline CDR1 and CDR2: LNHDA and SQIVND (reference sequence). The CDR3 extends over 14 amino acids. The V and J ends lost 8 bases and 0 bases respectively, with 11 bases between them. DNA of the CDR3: TGTGCCAGTTCCCCAGCGACCTCTGGAAACACCATATATTTT. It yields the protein CASSPATSGNTIYF.